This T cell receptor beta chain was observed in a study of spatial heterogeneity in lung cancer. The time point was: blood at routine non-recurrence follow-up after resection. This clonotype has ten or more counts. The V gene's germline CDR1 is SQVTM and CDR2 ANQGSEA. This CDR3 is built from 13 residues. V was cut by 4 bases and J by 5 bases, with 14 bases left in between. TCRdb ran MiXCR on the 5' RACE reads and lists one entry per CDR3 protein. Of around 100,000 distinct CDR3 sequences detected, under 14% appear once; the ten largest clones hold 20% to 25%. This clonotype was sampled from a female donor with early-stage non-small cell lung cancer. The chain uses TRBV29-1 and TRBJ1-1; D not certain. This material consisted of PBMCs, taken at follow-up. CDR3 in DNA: TGCAGCGTTGTTGGCACCGCGGGAACTGAAGCTTTCTTT. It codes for CSVVGTAGTEAFF.